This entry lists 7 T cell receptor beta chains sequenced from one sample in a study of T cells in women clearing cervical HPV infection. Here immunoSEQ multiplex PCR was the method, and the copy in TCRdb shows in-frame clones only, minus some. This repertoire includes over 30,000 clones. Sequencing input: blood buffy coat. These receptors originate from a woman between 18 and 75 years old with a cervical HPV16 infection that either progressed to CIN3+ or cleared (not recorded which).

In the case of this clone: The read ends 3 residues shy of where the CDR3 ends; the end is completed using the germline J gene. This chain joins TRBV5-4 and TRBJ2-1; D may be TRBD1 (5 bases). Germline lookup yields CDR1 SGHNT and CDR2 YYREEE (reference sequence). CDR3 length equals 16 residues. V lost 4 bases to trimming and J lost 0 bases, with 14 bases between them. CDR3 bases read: TGTGCCAGCAGCGTGCCAGGGCTGAGCTCCTACAATGAG. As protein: CASSVPGLSSYNE. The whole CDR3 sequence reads CASSVPGLSSYNEQFF. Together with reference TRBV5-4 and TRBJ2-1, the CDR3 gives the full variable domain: ETGVTQSPTHLIKTRGQQVTLRCSSQSGHNTVSWYQQALGQGPQFIFQYYREEENGRGNFPPRFSGLQFPNYSSELNVNALELDDSALYLCASSVPGLSSYNEQFFGPGTRLTVL.

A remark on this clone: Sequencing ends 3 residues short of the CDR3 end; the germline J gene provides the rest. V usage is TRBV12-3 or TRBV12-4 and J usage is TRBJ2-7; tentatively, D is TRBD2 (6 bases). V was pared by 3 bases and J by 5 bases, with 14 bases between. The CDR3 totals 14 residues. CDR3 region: CASSFRAGKNEQYF. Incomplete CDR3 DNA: TGTGCCAGCAGTTTCCGGGCGGGAAAGAACGAG.

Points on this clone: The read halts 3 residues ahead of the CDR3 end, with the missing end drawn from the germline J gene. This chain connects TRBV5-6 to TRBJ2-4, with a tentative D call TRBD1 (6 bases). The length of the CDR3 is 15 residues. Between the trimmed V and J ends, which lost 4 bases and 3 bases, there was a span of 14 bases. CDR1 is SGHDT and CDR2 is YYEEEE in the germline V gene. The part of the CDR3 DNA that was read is TGTGCCAGCAGCCGAGACAGGAGAGACAAAAACATT. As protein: CASSRDRRDKNI. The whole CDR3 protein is CASSRDRRDKNIQYF.

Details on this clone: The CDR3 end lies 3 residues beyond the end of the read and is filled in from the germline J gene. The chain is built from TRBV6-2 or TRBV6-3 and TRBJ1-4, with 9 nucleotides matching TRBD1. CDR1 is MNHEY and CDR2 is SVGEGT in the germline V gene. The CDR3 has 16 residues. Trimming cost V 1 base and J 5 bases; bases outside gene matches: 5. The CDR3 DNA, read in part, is TGTGCCAGCAGTTACTTGGGGACAGGGAAGAATGAAAAA. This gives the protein CASSYLGTGKNEK. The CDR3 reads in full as CASSYLGTGKNEKLFF.

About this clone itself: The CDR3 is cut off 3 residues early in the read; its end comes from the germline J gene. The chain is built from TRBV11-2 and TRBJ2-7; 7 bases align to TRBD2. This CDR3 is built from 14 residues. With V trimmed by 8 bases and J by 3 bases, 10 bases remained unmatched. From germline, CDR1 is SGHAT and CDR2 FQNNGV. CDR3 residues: CASQVGGGNYEQYF. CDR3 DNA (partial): TGTGCCAGCCAAGTGGGGGGAGGGAACTACGAG.

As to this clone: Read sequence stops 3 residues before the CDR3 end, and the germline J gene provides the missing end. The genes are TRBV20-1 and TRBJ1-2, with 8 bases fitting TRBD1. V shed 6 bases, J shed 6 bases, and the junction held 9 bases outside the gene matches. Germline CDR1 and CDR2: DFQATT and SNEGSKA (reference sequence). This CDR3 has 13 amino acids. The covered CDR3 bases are TGCAGTGCCCACGGGGACAGGCAGGATGGC. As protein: CSAHGDRQDG. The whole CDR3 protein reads CSAHGDRQDGYTF.

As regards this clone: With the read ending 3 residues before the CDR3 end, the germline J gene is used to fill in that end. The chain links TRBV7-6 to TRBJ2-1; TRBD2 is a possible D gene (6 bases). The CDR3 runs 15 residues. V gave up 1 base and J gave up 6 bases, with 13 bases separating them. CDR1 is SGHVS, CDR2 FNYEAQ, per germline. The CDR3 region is CASSLGSGVGNEQFF. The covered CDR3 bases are TGTGCCAGCAGCTTAGGATCGGGGGTGGGCAATGAG.